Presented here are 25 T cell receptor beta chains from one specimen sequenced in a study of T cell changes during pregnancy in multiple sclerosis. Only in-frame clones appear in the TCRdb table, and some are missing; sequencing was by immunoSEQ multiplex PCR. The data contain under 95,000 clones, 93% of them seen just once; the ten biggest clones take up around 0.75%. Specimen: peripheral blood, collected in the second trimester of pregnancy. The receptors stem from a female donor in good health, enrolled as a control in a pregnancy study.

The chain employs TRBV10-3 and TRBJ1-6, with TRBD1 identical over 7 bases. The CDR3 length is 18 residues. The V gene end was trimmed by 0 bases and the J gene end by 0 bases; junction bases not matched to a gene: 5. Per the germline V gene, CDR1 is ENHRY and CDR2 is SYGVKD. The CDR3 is CAISESSGGSSYNSPLHF. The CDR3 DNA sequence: TGTGCCATCAGTGAGTCATCAGGGGGAAGCTCCTATAATTCACCCCTCCACTTT.

This chain's CDR3 is CASSPQIGGGPDTQYF. CDR3 sequence (DNA): TGTGCCAGCAGCCCCCAGATTGGGGGGGGACCGGATACGCAGTATTTT. The rearrangement joins TRBV7-6 to TRBJ2-3; 7 nucleotides line up with TRBD2. Per the germline V gene, CDR1 is SGHVS and CDR2 is FNYEAQ. Trimming took 5 bases from V and 6 from J; bases not matched to a gene: 14. This CDR3 contains 16 residues.

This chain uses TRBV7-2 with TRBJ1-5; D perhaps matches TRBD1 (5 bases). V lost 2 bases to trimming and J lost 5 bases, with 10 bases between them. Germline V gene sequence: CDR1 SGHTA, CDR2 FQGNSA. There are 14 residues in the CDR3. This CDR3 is CASSLIGGDQPQHF. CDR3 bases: TGTGCCAGCAGCTTAATCGGAGGGGATCAGCCCCAGCATTTT.

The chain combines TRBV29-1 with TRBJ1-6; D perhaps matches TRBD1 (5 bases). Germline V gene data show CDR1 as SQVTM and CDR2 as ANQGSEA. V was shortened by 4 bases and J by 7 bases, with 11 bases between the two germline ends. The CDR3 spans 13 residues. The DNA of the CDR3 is TGCAGCGTTGGGGCGGGGGGGAATTCACCCCTCCACTTT. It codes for CSVGAGGNSPLHF.

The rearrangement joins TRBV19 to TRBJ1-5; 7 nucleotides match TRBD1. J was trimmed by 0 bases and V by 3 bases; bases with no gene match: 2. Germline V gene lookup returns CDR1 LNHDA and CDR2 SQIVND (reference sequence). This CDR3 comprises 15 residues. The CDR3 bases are TGTGCCAGTAGTATGACAGGGTATAGCAATCAGCCCCAGCATTTT. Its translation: CASSMTGYSNQPQHF.

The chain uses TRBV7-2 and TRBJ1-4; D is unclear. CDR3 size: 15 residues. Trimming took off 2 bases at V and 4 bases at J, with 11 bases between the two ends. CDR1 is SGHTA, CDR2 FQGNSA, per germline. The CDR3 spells CASSLISGINEKLFF. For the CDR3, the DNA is TGTGCCAGCAGCTTAATTTCGGGGATTAATGAAAAACTGTTTTTT. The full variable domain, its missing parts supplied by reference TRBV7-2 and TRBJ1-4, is GAGVSQSPSNKVTEKGKDVELRCDPISGHTALYWYRQSLGQGLEFLIYFQGNSAPDKSGLPSDRFSAERTGGSVSTLTIQRTQQEDSAVYLCASSLISGINEKLFFGSGTQLSVL.

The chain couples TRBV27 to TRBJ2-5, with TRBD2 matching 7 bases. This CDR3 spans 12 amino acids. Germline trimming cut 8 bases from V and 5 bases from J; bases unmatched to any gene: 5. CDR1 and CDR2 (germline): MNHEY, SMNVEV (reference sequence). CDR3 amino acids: CASGWGGETQYF. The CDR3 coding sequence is TGTGCCAGCGGCTGGGGGGGGGAGACCCAGTACTTC.

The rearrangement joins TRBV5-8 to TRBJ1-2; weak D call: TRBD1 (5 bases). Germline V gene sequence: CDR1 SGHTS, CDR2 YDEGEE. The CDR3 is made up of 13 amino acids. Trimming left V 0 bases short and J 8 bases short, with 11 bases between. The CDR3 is CASSLAGFGGYTF. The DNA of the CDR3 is TGTGCCAGCAGCTTGGCAGGGTTCGGGGGCTACACCTTC.

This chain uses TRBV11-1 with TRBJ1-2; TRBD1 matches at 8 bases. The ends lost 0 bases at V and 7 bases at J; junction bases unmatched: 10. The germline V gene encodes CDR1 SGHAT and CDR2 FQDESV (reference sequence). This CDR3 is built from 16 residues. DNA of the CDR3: TGTGCCAGCAGCTTAGCGACATTCGGACAGGGTAGTGGCTACACCTTC. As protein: CASSLATFGQGSGYTF.

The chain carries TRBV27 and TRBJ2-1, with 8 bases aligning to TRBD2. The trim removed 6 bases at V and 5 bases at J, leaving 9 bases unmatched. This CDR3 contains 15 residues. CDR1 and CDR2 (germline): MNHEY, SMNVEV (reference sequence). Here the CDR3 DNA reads TGTGCCAGCAGCCGTAGCGGGGTACAACACAATGAGCAGTTCTTC. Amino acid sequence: CASSRSGVQHNEQFF.

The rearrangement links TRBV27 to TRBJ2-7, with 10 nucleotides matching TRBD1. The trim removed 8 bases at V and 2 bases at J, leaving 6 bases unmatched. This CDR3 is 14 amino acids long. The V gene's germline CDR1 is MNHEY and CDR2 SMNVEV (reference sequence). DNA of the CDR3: TGTGCCAGCGGGGACAGGGGAATCCCCTACGAGCAGTACTTC. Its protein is CASGDRGIPYEQYF.

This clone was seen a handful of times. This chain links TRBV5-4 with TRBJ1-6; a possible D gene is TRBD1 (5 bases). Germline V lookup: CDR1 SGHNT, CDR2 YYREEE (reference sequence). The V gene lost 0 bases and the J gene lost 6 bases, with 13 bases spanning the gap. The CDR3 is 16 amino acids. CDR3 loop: CASSLAVTATNSPLHF. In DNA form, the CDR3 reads TGTGCCAGCAGCTTGGCGGTGACAGCCACTAATTCACCCCTCCACTTT.

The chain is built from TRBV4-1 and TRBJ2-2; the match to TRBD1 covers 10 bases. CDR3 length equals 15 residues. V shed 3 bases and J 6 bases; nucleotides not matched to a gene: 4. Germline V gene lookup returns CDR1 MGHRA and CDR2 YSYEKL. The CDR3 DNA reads TGCGCCAGCAGCCAGTCCGGGACAGGGGCCGGGGAGCTGTTTTTT. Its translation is CASSQSGTGAGELFF.

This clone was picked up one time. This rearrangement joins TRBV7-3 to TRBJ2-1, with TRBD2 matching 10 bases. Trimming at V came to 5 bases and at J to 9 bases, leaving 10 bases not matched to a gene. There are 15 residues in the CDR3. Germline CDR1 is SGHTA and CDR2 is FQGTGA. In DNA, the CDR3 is TGTGCCAGCAGCCCGGGAGCGGGGGGGATCGGTGAGCAGTTCTTC. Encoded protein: CASSPGAGGIGEQFF.

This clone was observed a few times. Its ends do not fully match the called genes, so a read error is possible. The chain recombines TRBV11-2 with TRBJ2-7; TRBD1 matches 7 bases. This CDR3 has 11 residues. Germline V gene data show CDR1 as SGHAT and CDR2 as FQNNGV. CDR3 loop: CASSSPGQQNF. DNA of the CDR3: TGTGCCAGCAGCTCCCCGGGACAGCAGAACTTC.

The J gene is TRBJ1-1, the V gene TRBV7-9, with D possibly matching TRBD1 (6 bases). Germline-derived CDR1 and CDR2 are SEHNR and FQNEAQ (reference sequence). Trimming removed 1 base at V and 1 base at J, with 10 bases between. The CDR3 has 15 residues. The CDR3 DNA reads TGTGCCAGCAGCTTAGTGGGGGCGGCGAACACTGAAGCTTTCTTT. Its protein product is CASSLVGAANTEAFF.

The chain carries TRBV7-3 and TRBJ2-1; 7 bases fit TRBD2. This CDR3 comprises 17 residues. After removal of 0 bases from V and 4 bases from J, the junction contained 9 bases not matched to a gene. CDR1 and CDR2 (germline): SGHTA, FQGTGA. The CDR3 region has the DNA TGTGCCAGCAGCTTAACGGGGGGGACGAGGGGTTACAATGAGCAGTTCTTC. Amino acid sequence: CASSLTGGTRGYNEQFF.

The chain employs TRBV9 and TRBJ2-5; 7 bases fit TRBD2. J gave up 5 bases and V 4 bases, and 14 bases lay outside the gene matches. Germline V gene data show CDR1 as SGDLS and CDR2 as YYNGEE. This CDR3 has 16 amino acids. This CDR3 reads CASSPPPGGGGETQYF. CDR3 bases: TGTGCCAGCAGCCCGCCCCCGGGGGGTGGCGGGGAGACCCAGTACTTC.

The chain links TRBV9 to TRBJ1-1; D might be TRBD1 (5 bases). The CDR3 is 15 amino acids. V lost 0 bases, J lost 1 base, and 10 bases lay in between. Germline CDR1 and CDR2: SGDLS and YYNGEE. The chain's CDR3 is CASSVAGRENTEAFF. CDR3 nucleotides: TGTGCCAGCAGCGTAGCGGGCAGGGAGAACACTGAAGCTTTCTTT.

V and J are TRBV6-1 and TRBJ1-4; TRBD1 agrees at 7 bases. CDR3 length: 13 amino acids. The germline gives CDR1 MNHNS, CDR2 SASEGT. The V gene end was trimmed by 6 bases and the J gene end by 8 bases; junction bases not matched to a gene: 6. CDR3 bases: TGTGCCAGCAGGGACAGGCCACGAGAAAAACTGTTTTTT. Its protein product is CASRDRPREKLFF.

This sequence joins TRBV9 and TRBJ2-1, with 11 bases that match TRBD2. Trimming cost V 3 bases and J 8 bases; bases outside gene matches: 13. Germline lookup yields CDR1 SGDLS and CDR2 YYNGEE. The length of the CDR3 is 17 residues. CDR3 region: CASSARLAGNFFDEQFF. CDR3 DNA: TGTGCCAGCAGCGCCCGACTAGCGGGGAACTTTTTCGATGAGCAGTTCTTC. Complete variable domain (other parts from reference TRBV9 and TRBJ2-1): DSGVTQTPKHLITATGQRVTLRCSPRSGDLSVYWYQQSLDQGLQFLIQYYNGEERAKGNILERFSAQQFPDLHSELNLSSLELGDSALYFCASSARLAGNFFDEQFFGPGTRLTVL.

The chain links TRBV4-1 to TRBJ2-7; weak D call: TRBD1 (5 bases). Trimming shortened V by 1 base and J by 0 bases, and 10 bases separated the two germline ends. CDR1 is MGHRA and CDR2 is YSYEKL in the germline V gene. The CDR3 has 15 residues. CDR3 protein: CASSQGAGRSYEQYF. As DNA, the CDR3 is TGCGCCAGCAGCCAAGGGGCAGGGCGCTCCTACGAGCAGTACTTC.

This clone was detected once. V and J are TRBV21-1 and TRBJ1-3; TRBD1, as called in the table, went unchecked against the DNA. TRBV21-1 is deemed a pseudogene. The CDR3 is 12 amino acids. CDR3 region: CASSKEDRRRYF. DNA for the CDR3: TGTGCCAGCAGCAAAGAAGACAGGCGTCGATATTTT.

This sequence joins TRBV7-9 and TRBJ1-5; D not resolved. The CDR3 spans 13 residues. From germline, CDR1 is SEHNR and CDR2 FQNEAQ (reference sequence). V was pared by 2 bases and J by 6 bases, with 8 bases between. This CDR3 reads CASSLTISQPQHF. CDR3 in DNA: TGTGCCAGCAGCTTAACTATATCTCAGCCCCAGCATTTT.

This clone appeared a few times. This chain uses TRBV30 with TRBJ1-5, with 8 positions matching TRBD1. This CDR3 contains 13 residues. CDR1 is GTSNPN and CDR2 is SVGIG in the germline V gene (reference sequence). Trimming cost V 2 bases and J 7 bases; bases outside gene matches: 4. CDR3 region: CAWSPGQAQPQHF. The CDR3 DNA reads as TGTGCCTGGAGTCCGGGACAGGCCCAGCCCCAGCATTTT.